A single sample is the source of the 30 T cell receptor beta chains below, sequenced in a study of Tregs in tolerant kidney transplant recipients. Clones were sequenced by immunoSEQ multiplex PCR, and TCRdb holds only the in-frame ones, with some missing. Here the sample spans about 110,000 clones, roughly 89% being singletons. The sample here was CD4+ T cells from blood, taken before the transplant. These receptor sequences come from a human donor who received a combined kidney and bone marrow transplant.

This chain links TRBV9 with TRBJ2-7, with 8 positions matching TRBD2. The CDR3 runs 15 residues. CDR1 SGDLS and CDR2 YYNGEE come from the germline V gene. Losses at the gene ends were 4 bases for V and 2 bases for J; bases not matched to a gene: 8. The CDR3 region has the DNA TGTGCCAGCAGCCCCGGGGGGGCGCAGGCCTACGAGCAGTACTTC. It encodes CASSPGGAQAYEQYF.

This clone was detected once. The chain recombines TRBV15 with TRBJ2-1; 7 bases agree with TRBD2. This CDR3 comprises 14 residues. The V and J ends lost 0 bases and 5 bases, in that order; junction bases with no gene match: 1. Per the germline V gene, CDR1 is LNHNV and CDR2 is YYDKDF (reference sequence). DNA of the CDR3: TGTGCCACCAGCAGAGACCTAGCGGACAATGAGCAGTTCTTC. Residues: CATSRDLADNEQFF. Full variable domain (remainder filled in from reference TRBV15 and TRBJ2-1): DAMVIQNPRYQVTQFGKPVTLSCSQTLNHNVMYWYQQKSSQAPKLLFHYYDKDFNNEADTPDNFQSRRPNTSFCFLDIRSPGLGDTAMYLCATSRDLADNEQFFGPGTRLTVL.

V usage is TRBV5-4 and J usage is TRBJ1-1; D might be TRBD1 (6 bases). Germline V gene data show CDR1 as SGHNT and CDR2 as YYREEE (reference sequence). Trimming removed 4 bases at V and 3 bases at J, with 16 bases between. The CDR3 contains 15 residues. CDR3 in amino acids: CASSGRGGGDTEAFF. The CDR3 DNA follows: TGTGCCAGCAGCGGCCGTGGGGGGGGCGACACTGAAGCTTTCTTT.

The V gene is TRBV5-1, the J gene TRBJ1-1; weak D call: TRBD1 (6 bases). This CDR3 comprises 16 residues. Trimming stripped 2 bases from V and 6 bases from J, with 20 bases between. Germline V gene data show CDR1 as SGHRS and CDR2 as YFSETQ. The CDR3 protein is CASSFGGQSGKAEAFF. CDR3 DNA: TGCGCCAGCAGCTTTGGAGGACAGTCCGGCAAGGCTGAAGCTTTCTTT.

The CDR3 loop is CASSLGVYGYTF. The CDR3 DNA is TGTGCCAGCAGCTTAGGAGTCTATGGCTACACCTTC. The chain uses TRBV7-9 and TRBJ1-2; D ambiguous. The CDR3 is 12 amino acids. The V end lost 1 base, the J end lost 4 bases, and 4 bases lay between the germline ends. Germline V gene data show CDR1 as SEHNR and CDR2 as FQNEAQ (reference sequence).

The chain carries TRBV5-5 and TRBJ2-7, with D possibly matching TRBD1 (5 bases). This CDR3 comprises 11 residues. Germline CDR1 is SGHKS and CDR2 is YYEKEE (reference sequence). Trimming stripped 7 bases from V and 2 bases from J, with 7 bases between. CDR3 sequence reads: CASQGTYEQYF. The CDR3, as DNA: TGTGCCAGCCAGGGAACCTACGAGCAGTACTTC.

This sequence joins TRBV30 and TRBJ1-1; D possibly corresponds to TRBD1 (5 bases). V was clipped by 3 bases and J by 4 bases, with 9 bases between them. The germline V gene has CDR1 GTSNPN and CDR2 SVGIG (reference sequence). The CDR3 sequence is 12 residues long. The CDR3 region has the DNA TGTGCCTGGAGGCCCAGGGCCACTGAAGCTTTCTTT. Its protein product is CAWRPRATEAFF.

The chain joins TRBV6-1 to TRBJ1-5, with 9 bases matching TRBD1. CDR1 is MNHNS, CDR2 SASEGT, per germline. The CDR3 runs 13 residues. Germline trimming cut 8 bases from V and 4 bases from J; bases unmatched to any gene: 3. In nucleotides, the CDR3 is TGTGCCAGCGGCGGACAGGGGAATCAGCCCCAGCATTTT. Its protein is CASGGQGNQPQHF.

V usage is TRBV5-1 and J usage is TRBJ2-3; D possibly corresponds to TRBD2 (7 bases). CDR3 length equals 16 residues. The germline V gene has CDR1 SGHRS and CDR2 YFSETQ. The V end was cut by 5 bases, the J end by 1 base, with 17 bases between. The CDR3 protein is CASRRGPSVGTDTQYF. The DNA of the CDR3 is TGCGCCAGCAGGCGGGGGCCTTCGGTCGGCACAGATACGCAGTATTTT.

The rearrangement uses TRBV6-5 and TRBJ2-3, with 7 bases identical to TRBD2. This CDR3 has 15 residues. Germline-derived CDR1 and CDR2 are MNHEY and SVGAGI. V dropped 8 bases and J dropped 1; count of bases not matched to a gene: 9. The chain's CDR3 is CASLPGGVGTDTQYF. DNA for the CDR3: TGTGCCAGCCTTCCGGGGGGAGTCGGCACAGATACGCAGTATTTT.

J is TRBJ2-1 and V is TRBV7-2, with 10 bases lining up with TRBD2. CDR3 length: 16 amino acids. Losses at the gene ends were 1 base for V and 6 bases for J; bases not matched to a gene: 6. Germline-derived CDR1 and CDR2 are SGHTA and FQGNSA. The DNA of the CDR3 is TGTGCCAGCAGCTTAGGTTTACTAGCGGGACTCAATGAGCAGTTCTTC. Translating it yields CASSLGLLAGLNEQFF. The whole variable domain, remainder taken from reference TRBV7-2 and TRBJ2-1, is GAGVSQSPSNKVTEKGKDVELRCDPISGHTALYWYRQSLGQGLEFLIYFQGNSAPDKSGLPSDRFSAERTGGSVSTLTIQRTQQEDSAVYLCASSLGLLAGLNEQFFGPGTRLTVL.

In the case of this clone: Relative to the germline gene, one junction end is altered; a read error may explain this. The chain links TRBV19 to TRBJ2-1; possible D gene TRBD1, 6 bases. Looked up from germline, CDR1 is LNHDA and CDR2 is SQIVND (reference sequence). The length of the CDR3 is 14 residues. The CDR3 region is CASSPGQRYHEQFF. The CDR3 DNA reads TGTGCCAGTAGTCCGGGACAACGCTACCATGAGCAGTTCTTC.

The rearrangement uses TRBV27 and TRBJ1-5; TRBD1 matches at 7 bases. The germline V gene encodes CDR1 MNHEY and CDR2 SMNVEV (reference sequence). This CDR3 has 15 residues. The J segment lost 6 bases and the V segment lost 5 bases, leaving 10 bases of the junction unmatched. CDR3 bases: TGTGCCAGCAGTCCCTACAGGGGTATAACTCAGCCCCAGCATTTT. It yields the protein CASSPYRGITQPQHF.

This chain joins TRBV13 and TRBJ1-1, with D tentatively TRBD1 (6 bases). V gave up 7 bases and J gave up 5 bases, with 17 bases separating them. Germline CDR1 and CDR2: PRHDT and FYEKMQ (reference sequence). There are 14 residues in the CDR3. This CDR3 is CASNPQGSQTEAFF. CDR3 bases: TGTGCCAGCAATCCACAGGGTAGTCAGACTGAAGCTTTCTTT.

The rearrangement joins TRBV19 to TRBJ1-1, with D perhaps TRBD1 (6 bases). The CDR3 covers 14 residues. Trimming stripped 4 bases from V and 1 base from J, with 10 bases between. Germline assignment: CDR1 LNHDA and CDR2 SQIVND (reference sequence). CDR3 loop: CASSNPGQNTEAFF. CDR3 in DNA: TGTGCCAGTAGTAACCCGGGACAGAACACTGAAGCTTTCTTT.

This clone has just a few counts. The chain employs TRBV2 and TRBJ1-2; no reliable D call. With 6 bases removed from V and 1 base from J, the gap between germline ends came to 12 bases. This CDR3 has 14 amino acids. Looked up from germline, CDR1 is SNHLY and CDR2 is FYNNEI. The CDR3 coding sequence is TGTGCCAGCAGGCGGTTCGAGAGTAACTATGGCTACACCTTC. It yields the protein CASRRFESNYGYTF. Filled out from reference TRBV2 and TRBJ1-2, the complete variable domain reads EPEVTQTPSHQVTQMGQEVILRCVPISNHLYFYWYRQILGQKVEFLVSFYNNEISEKSEIFDDQFSVERPDGSNFTLKIRSTKLEDSAMYFCASRRFESNYGYTFGSGTRLTVV.

V gene TRBV4-2 combines with J gene TRBJ1-1; TRBD1 agrees at 7 bases. The CDR3 has 16 amino acids. CDR1 and CDR2 (germline): LGHNA, YNFKEQ. Trimming at V came to 0 bases and at J to 1 base, leaving 5 bases not matched to a gene. CDR3: CASSQDTGDQNTEAFF. DNA of the CDR3: TGTGCCAGCAGCCAAGATACAGGGGACCAGAACACTGAAGCTTTCTTT.

The chain carries TRBV5-4 and TRBJ1-2; maybe TRBD1 (5 bases). Per germline, CDR1 SGHNT and CDR2 YYREEE (reference sequence). This CDR3 has 17 residues. V gave up 0 bases and J gave up 2 bases, with 17 bases separating them. DNA for the CDR3: TGTGCCAGCAGCTTGGCAGGTAGGGGTAGCCTAAACTATGGCTACACCTTC. Amino acids: CASSLAGRGSLNYGYTF. Full variable domain (remainder filled in from reference TRBV5-4 and TRBJ1-2): ETGVTQSPTHLIKTRGQQVTLRCSSQSGHNTVSWYQQALGQGPQFIFQYYREEENGRGNFPPRFSGLQFPNYSSELNVNALELDDSALYLCASSLAGRGSLNYGYTFGSGTRLTVV.

This clone came up once. The V gene is TRBV6-4, the J gene TRBJ2-1; D unclear. Germline V gene data show CDR1 as MRHNA and CDR2 as SNTAGT. V lost 4 bases to trimming and J lost 6 bases, with 13 bases between them. This CDR3 is 14 amino acids long. CDR3: CASSARSTGNEQFF. The CDR3 bases are TGTGCCAGCAGTGCCCGATCTACGGGCAATGAGCAGTTCTTC.

The chain joins TRBV5-1 to TRBJ1-4, with D unclear. The V end lost 4 bases, the J end lost 8 bases, and 24 bases lay between the germline ends. The CDR3 spans 17 residues. Germline CDR1 and CDR2: SGHRS and YFSETQ. CDR3 amino acids: CASSPLANSATGEKLFF. DNA for the CDR3: TGCGCCAGCAGCCCTCTCGCTAACAGTGCCACTGGAGAAAAACTGTTTTTT.

The gene calls are TRBV14 and TRBJ2-7; D not certain. The CDR3 runs 11 residues. Trimming stripped 3 bases from V and 6 bases from J, with 6 bases between. The germline V gene has CDR1 SGHDN and CDR2 FVKESK. The CDR3 sequence is CASSHLREQYF. The CDR3 region has the DNA TGTGCCAGCAGCCACCTCCGCGAGCAGTACTTC.

CDR3 coding DNA: TGTGCCAGCTCACCGGCAGCGGCCAGTCGGCAGCCCCAGCATTTT. Protein sequence: CASSPAAASRQPQHF. The chain joins TRBV18 to TRBJ1-5, with no clear D. CDR3 length: 15 amino acids. Germline CDR1 is KGHSH and CDR2 is LQKENI. Trimming cost V 3 bases and J 7 bases, with 16 bases left between them.

This chain joins TRBV11-3 and TRBJ2-7, with 8 positions matching TRBD2. Germline CDR1 and CDR2: SGHNT and YENEEA. The CDR3 contains 15 residues. V trimming: 5 bases; J trimming: 5 bases; junction bases outside the gene matches: 11. The CDR3 protein is CASSPDGGATDEQYF. CDR3 bases: TGTGCCAGCAGCCCGGACGGGGGGGCAACCGACGAGCAGTACTTC.

This chain links TRBV7-8 with TRBJ1-3, with 7 bases that match TRBD1. This CDR3 is built from 14 residues. V gave up 5 bases and J gave up 2 bases; unmatched junction bases: 3. Germline-derived CDR1 and CDR2 are SGHVS and FQNEAQ. This CDR3 is CASSQQGTGNTIYF. The CDR3 region has the DNA TGTGCCAGCAGCCAACAGGGGACTGGAAACACCATATATTTT.

Worth noting for this clone: The junction departs from the called germline gene at one end, perhaps through a read error. The chain employs TRBV7-9 and TRBJ2-3; no clear D gene. The CDR3 is made up of 17 amino acids. Germline V CDR1 and CDR2: SEHNR, FQNEAQ (reference sequence). The DNA for the CDR3 is TGTGCCAGCAGGTTAGGCCGCCGGGTCCTTCATCCAGATACGCAGTATTTT. It encodes CASRLGRRVLHPDTQYF.

This chain links TRBV27 with TRBJ1-2, with 7 bases matching TRBD1. The germline V gene encodes CDR1 MNHEY and CDR2 SMNVEV (reference sequence). V lost 2 bases, J lost 3 bases, and 3 bases stayed unmatched. The CDR3 is 14 amino acids. CDR3 bases: TGTGCCAGCAGTTTAAGGGGGCGAGACTATGGCTACACCTTC. Residues: CASSLRGRDYGYTF.

CDR3 sequence: CASATSGQNNEQFF. CDR3 sequence (DNA): TGTGCTAGCGCCACTAGCGGGCAGAACAATGAGCAGTTCTTC. This chain joins TRBV12-5 and TRBJ2-1, with 9 bases lining up with TRBD2. Germline CDR1 and CDR2: LGHNT and FRNRAP. V gave up 9 bases and J gave up 5 bases; unmatched junction bases: 8. The CDR3 is 14 amino acids. Supplemented by reference TRBV12-5 and TRBJ2-1, the full variable domain reads DARVTQTPRHKVTEMGQEVTMRCQPILGHNTVFWYRQTMMQGLELLAYFRNRAPLDDSGMPKDRFSAEMPDATLATLKIQPSEPRDSAVYFCASATSGQNNEQFFGPGTRLTVL.

V is TRBV10-3 and J is TRBJ2-1; 10 nucleotides line up with TRBD2. Germline CDR1 is ENHRY and CDR2 is SYGVKD. The CDR3 totals 16 residues. Germline trimming cut 4 bases from V and 9 bases from J; bases unmatched to any gene: 12. The CDR3 DNA reads TGTGCCATCAGTGCCCCAAGCGGGAGGGCCTCTCCTGAGCAGTTCTTC. It specifies CAISAPSGRASPEQFF.

The chain recombines TRBV28 with TRBJ2-7; 7 bases are a match to TRBD1. Germline CDR1 and CDR2: MDHEN and SYDVKM. The V and J ends lost 4 bases and 5 bases, in that order; junction bases with no gene match: 11. CDR3 length equals 15 residues. CDR3 in amino acids: CASSSLNLGQDEQYF. The CDR3 nucleotides read TGTGCCAGCAGTTCACTGAACCTAGGACAGGACGAGCAGTACTTC. Drawing the rest from reference TRBV28 and TRBJ2-7, the complete variable domain is DVKVTQSSRYLVKRTGEKVFLECVQDMDHENMFWYRQDPGLGLRLIYFSYDVKMKEKGDIPEGYSVSREKKERFSLILESASTNQTSMYLCASSSLNLGQDEQYFGPGTRLTVT.

This chain uses TRBV5-1 with TRBJ2-3, with unresolved D. V was pared by 5 bases and J by 2 bases, with 9 bases between. Germline CDR1 and CDR2: SGHRS and YFSETQ. There are 13 residues in the CDR3. This CDR3 is CASRSGSTDTQYF. The CDR3 nucleotides read TGCGCCAGCAGATCAGGTTCCACAGATACGCAGTATTTT.